This T cell receptor beta chain stems from a study of beta chain features in type 1 diabetes. Study information: The patients were much like the healthy donors in age, gender and cell yields. Across the samples, some 99 million sorted cells were examined in total.

The V and J ends lost 5 bases and 6 bases respectively, with 14 bases between them. Per the germline V gene, CDR1 is SGHTA and CDR2 is FQGNSA. The CDR3 consists of 14 residues. Expressed TCRB transcripts were sequenced because the entire RNA isolate underwent reverse transcription. The repertoire was sequenced with immunoSEQ multiplex PCR; TCRdb's copy has only in-frame clones and lacks some. The sample includes about 210,000 clones, roughly a tenth of them seen just once. This chain joins TRBV7-2 and TRBJ2-1; TRBD2 is a possible D gene (6 bases). The clonotype originates from a man aged 18 to 30 in good health. Source material: central memory CD4+ T cells from blood. In DNA, the CDR3 is TGTGCCAGCAGCGTTCCTAGCGCGATCAATGAGCAGTTCTTC. Its protein product is CASSVPSAINEQFF.